One and the same sample provided the 30 T cell receptor beta chains below, sequenced in a study of cytomegalovirus exposure and HLA in healthy donors. Amplification used 60 Vbeta primers and 13 Jbeta primers. Sequencing used immunoSEQ multiplex PCR; TCRdb keeps in-frame clones, though not all of them. The table for this sample gives 140,000 to 150,000 clones. Sequencing was done on a sample of PBMCs. These receptors all come from a woman aged 45-60 years in good health and CMV-seronegative.

This chain connects TRBV7-2 to TRBJ1-1, with 9 bases matching TRBD1. CDR1 and CDR2 from the germline V gene are SGHTA and FQGNSA. The CDR3 has 14 residues. The ends lost 5 bases at V and 4 bases at J; junction bases unmatched: 5. DNA of the CDR3: TGTGCCAGCAGCCTTACAGGGGGCGCCACTGAAGCTTTCTTT. Translating gives CASSLTGGATEAFF.

The chain recombines TRBV4-2 with TRBJ1-5; D call uncertain. The CDR3 spans 15 residues. CDR1 and CDR2 from the germline V gene are LGHNA and YNFKEQ. V lost 0 bases and J 5 bases, leaving 11 bases between the germline ends. DNA for the CDR3: TGTGCCAGCAGCCAAGATCTGAGGGTATATCAGCCCCAGCATTTT. Amino acids: CASSQDLRVYQPQHF.

CDR3 sequence (DNA): TGTGCCAGCAGCTTAAGGGGGGACAGGGGGCATGAATCGGAGCGCAATCAGCCCCAGCATTTT. Translated, it gives CASSLRGDRGHESERNQPQHF. The chain combines TRBV7-8 with TRBJ1-5; 12 bases agree with TRBD1. The length of the CDR3 is 21 residues. V lost 2 bases, J lost 2 bases, and 16 bases stayed unmatched. The germline V gene encodes CDR1 SGHVS and CDR2 FQNEAQ.

The chain combines TRBV18 with TRBJ2-1, with 13 bases that match TRBD2. CDR3 size: 16 residues. Trimming took 1 base from V and 8 from J; bases not matched to a gene: 5. Germline CDR1 and CDR2: KGHSH and LQKENI. The CDR3 here is CASSPRTSGSVDEQFF. CDR3 in DNA: TGTGCCAGCTCACCACGGACTAGCGGGAGTGTCGATGAGCAGTTCTTC.

The V call is TRBV6-6, the J call TRBJ1-1; D remains ambiguous. Germline V lookup: CDR1 MNHNY, CDR2 SVGAGI (reference sequence). V was shortened by 4 bases and J by 2 bases, with 8 bases between the two germline ends. This CDR3 spans 13 amino acids. CDR3 coding DNA: TGTGCCAGCAGTTCCCGGGGTAACACTGAAGCTTTCTTT. This codes for CASSSRGNTEAFF.

The chain carries TRBV19 and TRBJ1-1; D possibly corresponds to TRBD1 (6 bases). This CDR3 contains 14 residues. Germline V CDR1 and CDR2: LNHDA, SQIVND (reference sequence). Trimming pared 1 base from V and 4 bases from J, leaving 10 bases between. CDR3 protein: CASSIGGGVTEAFF. CDR3 coding DNA: TGTGCCAGTAGTATAGGGGGGGGCGTCACTGAAGCTTTCTTT.

This CDR3 is CASSQTRLAGGVNEQFF. Here the CDR3 DNA reads TGTGCCAGCAGCCAAACCCGACTAGCGGGGGGGGTCAATGAGCAGTTCTTC. V and J are TRBV5-5 and TRBJ2-1, with 14 bases aligning to TRBD2. This CDR3 has 17 residues. Unmatched junction bases numbered 9, after V lost 4 bases and J lost 6 bases. The germline V gene encodes CDR1 SGHKS and CDR2 YYEKEE (reference sequence).

This chain uses TRBV11-2 with TRBJ1-4; 7 bases fit TRBD1. V was pared by 4 bases and J by 6 bases, with 8 bases of the junction left unmatched. CDR1 SGHAT and CDR2 FQNNGV come from the germline V gene. This CDR3 contains 15 residues. The CDR3 protein is CASSSRTGGDEKLFF. Written as DNA, the CDR3 is TGTGCCAGCAGCTCCAGGACAGGAGGTGATGAAAAACTGTTTTTT.

The rearrangement links TRBV18 to TRBJ1-1, with D possibly being TRBD1 (6 bases). Trimming removed 3 bases from V and 7 bases from J, with 15 bases in between. The V gene's germline CDR1 is KGHSH and CDR2 LQKENI. The CDR3 runs 14 residues. In nucleotides, the CDR3 is TGTGCCAGCTCACCTCACAGGGAAAGGGTTGAAGCTTTCTTT. This sequence encodes CASSPHRERVEAFF. Full variable domain (rest looked up from reference TRBV18 and TRBJ1-1): NAGVMQNPRHLVRRRGQEARLRCSPMKGHSHVYWYRQLPEEGLKFMVYLQKENIIDESGMPKERFSAEFPKEGPSILRIQQVVRGDSAAYFCASSPHRERVEAFFGQGTRLTVV.

V is TRBV9 and J is TRBJ2-2; D possibly corresponds to TRBD2 (6 bases). The CDR3 spans 16 residues. Trimming stripped 4 bases from V and 4 bases from J, with 17 bases between. Per the germline V gene, CDR1 is SGDLS and CDR2 is YYNGEE. The CDR3 DNA sequence: TGTGCCAGCAGCACCTCTAGCGTAGGAGTCACCGGGGAGCTGTTTTTT. This codes for CASSTSSVGVTGELFF.

The V call is TRBV28, the J call TRBJ2-7; 10 bases are shared with TRBD1. Trimming took 7 bases from V and 0 from J; bases not matched to a gene: 3. The germline gives CDR1 MDHEN, CDR2 SYDVKM. The CDR3 totals 14 residues. This CDR3 reads CASIDRGRSYEQYF. DNA for the CDR3: TGTGCCAGCATCGACAGGGGGCGCTCCTACGAGCAGTACTTC.

This chain connects TRBV6-1 to TRBJ2-3, with D unclear. The CDR3 runs 15 residues. Germline V CDR1 and CDR2: MNHNS, SASEGT. The ends were cut back, 2 bases at V and 2 bases at J, with 11 bases in the middle. The CDR3 DNA reads as TGTGCCAGCAGTGAACTAAGCGAACTCACAGATACGCAGTATTTT. Encoded protein: CASSELSELTDTQYF.

The chain joins TRBV2 to TRBJ2-7; 10 bases fit TRBD1. The CDR3 contains 12 residues. Germline-derived CDR1 and CDR2 are SNHLY and FYNNEI. V was clipped by 6 bases and J by 6 bases; unmatched bases: 2. DNA for the CDR3: TGTGCCAGCAGGGGGGACAGGGGCGAGCAGTACTTC. It specifies CASRGDRGEQYF.

The V call is TRBV5-1, the J call TRBJ2-7, with D possibly TRBD2 on 5 matching bases. Trimming shortened V by 3 bases and J by 5 bases, and 6 bases separated the two germline ends. The CDR3 is 11 residues long. CDR1 SGHRS and CDR2 YFSETQ come from the germline V gene. The CDR3 spells CASSYGDEQYF. In DNA form, the CDR3 reads TGCGCCAGCAGCTACGGGGACGAGCAGTACTTC.

V gene TRBV19 combines with J gene TRBJ1-2; 7 bases are shared with TRBD1. The CDR3 length is 15 residues. V lost 3 bases, J lost 5 bases, and 9 bases stayed unmatched. Germline CDR1 is LNHDA and CDR2 is SQIVND (reference sequence). The CDR3 protein is CASSIIRDSTYGYTF. The CDR3 bases are TGTGCCAGTAGTATTATTCGGGACAGCACATATGGCTACACCTTC. Complete variable domain (other parts from reference TRBV19 and TRBJ1-2): DGGITQSPKYLFRKEGQNVTLSCEQNLNHDAMYWYRQDPGQGLRLIYYSQIVNDFQKGDIAEGYSVSREKKESFPLTVTSAQKNPTAFYLCASSIIRDSTYGYTFGSGTRLTVV.

The chain combines TRBV28 with TRBJ2-2; 10 nucleotides line up with TRBD1. V was clipped by 2 bases and J by 6 bases; unmatched bases: 15. The V gene's germline CDR1 is MDHEN and CDR2 SYDVKM. This CDR3 region has 19 residues. CDR3 coding DNA: TGTGCCAGCAGTTTAAGGGACAGGGGTATAGTTGCGAGTGCCGGGGAGCTGTTTTTT. Translation gives CASSLRDRGIVASAGELFF.

The chain uses TRBV4-3 and TRBJ2-1; TRBD2 is a possible D gene (6 bases). The V gene's germline CDR1 is LGHNA and CDR2 YSLEER. Trimming stripped 6 bases from V and 0 bases from J, with 15 bases between. The CDR3 extends over 16 amino acids. CDR3 loop: CASRQERANSYNEQFF. CDR3 DNA: TGCGCCAGCAGGCAGGAGCGGGCGAACTCCTACAATGAGCAGTTCTTC.

The chain is built from TRBV18 and TRBJ2-7; tentative D call: TRBD1 (6 bases). CDR3 length: 13 amino acids. Germline V lookup: CDR1 KGHSH, CDR2 LQKENI. V lost 6 bases and J lost 4, with 13 bases in between. The CDR3 protein is CASSNREPYEQYF. In DNA form, the CDR3 reads TGTGCCAGCTCTAACAGGGAACCGTACGAGCAGTACTTC.

This chain links TRBV28 with TRBJ2-1, with D tentatively TRBD2 (5 bases). CDR3 size: 15 residues. Germline-derived CDR1 and CDR2 are MDHEN and SYDVKM. The V and J ends lost 6 bases and 5 bases respectively, with 17 bases between them. In DNA form, the CDR3 reads TGTGCCAGCAGCCCCGCGGGCCTTTTGAACAATGAGCAGTTCTTC. It specifies CASSPAGLLNNEQFF.

The chain couples TRBV4-1 to TRBJ2-3; 12 bases are shared with TRBD2. This CDR3 region has 16 residues. J lost 6 bases, V lost 4 bases, and 8 bases had no gene match. Germline lookup yields CDR1 MGHRA and CDR2 YSYEKL. CDR3 region: CASSLTSGGHADTQYF. CDR3 sequence (DNA): TGCGCCAGCAGCCTGACTAGCGGGGGCCATGCGGATACGCAGTATTTT.

This rearrangement joins TRBV7-9 to TRBJ1-6; D gene unclear. This CDR3 has 15 residues. Germline-derived CDR1 and CDR2 are SEHNR and FQNEAQ (reference sequence). Trimming left V 2 bases short and J 8 bases short, with 13 bases between. The CDR3 loop reads CASSLLLFADSPLHF. CDR3 sequence (DNA): TGTGCCAGCAGCTTACTCCTCTTTGCGGATTCACCCCTCCACTTT.

The chain carries TRBV5-1 and TRBJ2-3, with D maybe TRBD2 (6 bases). The CDR3 has 16 residues. The germline gives CDR1 SGHRS, CDR2 YFSETQ. With 0 bases removed from V and 3 bases from J, the gap between germline ends came to 14 bases. The CDR3 sequence is CASSLAGSSGTDTQYF. CDR3 sequence (DNA): TGCGCCAGCAGCTTGGCCGGGAGCTCTGGGACAGATACGCAGTATTTT.

The chain joins TRBV19 to TRBJ1-6; the match to TRBD1 covers 11 bases. Germline V gene lookup returns CDR1 LNHDA and CDR2 SQIVND (reference sequence). The V segment lost 5 bases and the J segment 7 bases; nucleotides outside the gene matches: 1. This CDR3 region has 14 residues. CDR3 nucleotides: TGTGCCAGTAGTGGGACAGGGGGAAATTCACCCCTCCACTTT. Protein sequence: CASSGTGGNSPLHF.

V gene TRBV30 combines with J gene TRBJ1-1, with TRBD1 matching 8 bases. The CDR3 consists of 13 residues. Germline CDR1 reads GTSNPN; CDR2 reads SVGIG (reference sequence). Unmatched junction bases numbered 4, after V lost 4 bases and J lost 3 bases. DNA for the CDR3: TGTGCCTGGAACAGGGGGGTATACACTGAAGCTTTCTTT. Protein sequence: CAWNRGVYTEAFF.

The chain is built from TRBV5-1 and TRBJ1-1; TRBD1 matches 7 bases. V gave up 4 bases and J gave up 1 base; unmatched junction bases: 7. Per germline, CDR1 SGHRS and CDR2 YFSETQ. This CDR3 contains 15 residues. The CDR3 bases are TGCGCCAGCAGCGAAACACAGGGGAGGAACACTGAAGCTTTCTTT. This gives the protein CASSETQGRNTEAFF.

The rearrangement uses TRBV7-3 and TRBJ2-5; 7 nucleotides agree with TRBD2. The germline V gene has CDR1 SGHTA and CDR2 FQGTGA. Unmatched junction bases numbered 9, after V lost 5 bases and J lost 9 bases. The CDR3 is made up of 13 amino acids. The CDR3 region has the DNA TGTGCCAGCAGCATAAGGGGAGGGAGCCCCCAGTACTTC. Its translation is CASSIRGGSPQYF.

The genes are TRBV16 and TRBJ2-7; D may be TRBD1 (6 bases). CDR3 length equals 13 residues. The ends were cut back, 2 bases at V and 7 bases at J, with 12 bases in the middle. Germline lookup yields CDR1 KGHSY and CDR2 FQNENV. CDR3 in amino acids: CASSQQGPGEQYF. The DNA of the CDR3 is TGTGCCAGCAGCCAACAGGGGCCCGGGGAGCAGTACTTC.

The chain employs TRBV5-1 and TRBJ2-5; D is possibly TRBD2 (5 bases). Germline loops: CDR1 SGHRS, CDR2 YFSETQ. The ends were cut back, 0 bases at V and 3 bases at J, with 9 bases in the middle. CDR3 length: 14 residues. CDR3 in DNA: TGCGCCAGCAGCTTGGCTAGCAGTGAAGAGACCCAGTACTTC. Amino acids: CASSLASSEETQYF. Variable domain in full (rest from reference TRBV5-1 and TRBJ2-5): KAGVTQTPRYLIKTRGQQVTLSCSPISGHRSVSWYQQTPGQGLQFLFEYFSETQRNKGNFPGRFSGRQFSNSRSEMNVSTLELGDSALYLCASSLASSEETQYFGPGTRLLVL.

This chain connects TRBV7-9 to TRBJ1-1, with 8 bases lining up with TRBD1. CDR1 is SEHNR and CDR2 is FQNEAQ in the germline V gene (reference sequence). The V segment lost 3 bases and the J segment 0 bases; nucleotides outside the gene matches: 6. CDR3 size: 16 residues. The CDR3 DNA reads as TGTGCCAGCAGCTTGGAGGGACAGGCAATGAACACTGAAGCTTTCTTT. Translation: CASSLEGQAMNTEAFF.

The chain uses TRBV7-9 and TRBJ1-1; D remains ambiguous. V gave up 1 base and J gave up 4 bases, with 7 bases separating them. This CDR3 contains 13 residues. Germline values: CDR1 SEHNR, CDR2 FQNEAQ (reference sequence). CDR3 loop: CASSLETLTEAFF. CDR3 coding DNA: TGTGCCAGCAGCTTAGAGACACTCACTGAAGCTTTCTTT.